This TCR beta chain was found in a study of human T cells and chemical hapten exposure. The time point is: pre-sensitization, week 0. Stated treatment: therapeutic diphenylcyclopropenone sensitization with weekly scalp DPC. Sample donors consisted of patients with alopecia, aged 18 to 70 years, who were suitable for DPC. Unfractionated whole blood yielded the extracted total RNA. In this sample, this clonotype turned up many times. The V and J ends lost 0 bases and 2 bases respectively, with 9 bases between them. Germline V gene lookup returns CDR1 SGHRS and CDR2 YFSETQ. This CDR3 is 14 amino acids long. Per the authors' pipeline: A per-sample median of roughly 96,000 TCRs was observed, with a range of about 23,224 to 750,000. Each CDR3 protein gets one entry after TCRdb re-called the RACE reads with MiXCR. The V and J calls, along with clone size, are taken from TCRdb and not from the paper's own processing. Of some 400,000 distinct CDR3 sequences listed, about 5.1% are singletons.

Sequencing was performed on whole blood, taken in connection with sensitization to the hapten diphenylcyclopropenone (DPC). This rearrangement joins TRBV5-1 to TRBJ2-7; D ambiguous. This clonotype was sampled from a woman aged 45-65 years with alopecia areata. Some clones in this sample may be carry-over from other donors' samples. This chain's CDR3 is CASSLEGVPYEQYF. The CDR3 bases are TGCGCCAGCAGCTTGGAGGGCGTACCCTACGAGCAGTACTTC.